This T cell receptor beta chain was sequenced during a study of blood T cell repertoires in COVID-19. Whole-study context: Sites across the United States, Italy and Spain contributed samples from acute and convalescent COVID-19. Nucleic acid was either cDNA or gDNA, and it came from T cells, B-cell-depleted T cells, or PBMCs.

Measured with immunoSEQ multiplex PCR; TCRdb has only the in-frame clones, and not every one. This table holds 300,000 to 350,000 clones, approximately 88% found once. The CDR3 consists of 17 residues. Looked up from germline, CDR1 is SGHRS and CDR2 is YFSETQ. V trimming: 4 bases; J trimming: 4 bases; junction bases outside the gene matches: 13. Enrolment of Seattle patients took place during active infection, and they were followed longitudinally. The chain joins TRBV5-1 to TRBJ2-2; 7 bases align to TRBD1. This TCR came from a man aged 30-40 years with COVID-19, enrolled during active disease. The sample taken for sequencing was peripheral blood. Here the CDR3 reads CASSAPGQSIGTGELFF. The DNA of the CDR3 is TGCGCCAGCAGCGCACCGGGACAGAGCATAGGCACCGGGGAGCTGTTTTTT.